Sequencing of this T cell receptor beta chain was carried out in a study of control samples from healthy donors and cancer patients. Produced via immunoSEQ multiplex PCR; TCRdb's table is partial and in-frame only. The table records about 110,000 clones, over 75% of them present only once. Trimming took 4 bases from V and 5 from J; bases not matched to a gene: 4. Germline V lookup: CDR1 SGDLS, CDR2 YYNGEE. The CDR3 is made up of 13 amino acids. The sequence was collected from a human donor in good health. The donor label of this sample is uncertain. Sequenced input: blood. J is TRBJ1-2 and V is TRBV9, with 8 bases identical to TRBD1. CDR3 DNA sequence: TGTGCCAGCAGCCCTCACAGGGGGTATGGCTACACCTTC. Translated, it gives CASSPHRGYGYTF.